This paragraph covers one TCR beta chain sequence. What it binds is not known. TCR beta CDR3 regions were amplified from RNA. In the first-round RT-PCR of the TCR CDR3, the HTBI primer set was used. One entry per CDR3 protein results from TCRdb running MiXCR on the multiplex PCR reads. The top ten hold roughly 35% of the sample, which has a few hundred thousand distinct CDR3 sequences, roughly 15% seen once. This entry is derived from a study of T cells in Graves' hyperthyroidism and ophthalmopathy. As for the study in general: Pretreatment peripheral blood was obtained at initial diagnosis. Study-level points and caveats: For ophthalmopathy, model prediction preceded onset by a median about 6.4 months.

Not enrolled were patients with uncontrolled infection, other autoimmune disease, pregnancy or lactation. The CDR3 runs 15 residues. V gave up 1 base and J gave up 3 bases, with 10 bases separating them. Germline CDR1 is SGHRS and CDR2 is YFSETQ. The chain carries TRBV5-1 and TRBJ2-2; D assignment may be TRBD1 or TRBD2 (6 bases each). This receptor was identified in a woman between 35 and 50 years old with Graves' ophthalmopathy. The sample comprised blood. The CDR3 loop is CASSLKGDYTGELFF. The DNA for the CDR3 is TGCGCCAGCAGCTTGAAGGGGGACTACACCGGGGAGCTGTTTTTT.